Listed below are T cell receptor beta chains from one sample, sequenced in a study of breast tumors, draining lymph nodes, adjacent tissues. A single record per CDR3 protein comes from TCRdb applying MiXCR to the multiplex PCR reads. The data show 200,000 to 300,000 distinct CDR3 sequences, over 30% seen once. The sequenced material came from axillary lymph node tissue. These receptors came from a female donor with breast cancer. Some clones in this sample may be carry-over from other donors' samples. Each CDR3 is given with its conserved first and last residue. A D gene is named only where the DNA matches it firmly. Clone size is not always given. Where it is, it says once, few, many or a class for expanded clones.

TRBV5-1	TRBJ2-1	TRBD1	many	CASSPPGQGLYNEQFF	TGCGCCAGCAGTCCCCCGGGACAGGGTTTGTACAATGAGCAGTTCTTC
TRBV19	TRBJ2-7	-	many	CASSIGNSPIYEQYF	TGTGCCAGTAGTATTGGAAACAGCCCTATCTACGAGCAGTACTTC
TRBV2	TRBJ1-3	-	-	CASGLVRTGNTIYF	TGTGCCAGCGGCCTCGTCAGGACTGGAAACACCATATATTTT
TRBV12-3/TRBV12-4	TRBJ2-3	TRBD2	many	CASSPRLAENTDTQYF	TGTGCCAGCAGTCCCCGACTAGCGGAAAACACAGATACGCAGTATTTT
TRBV4-1	TRBJ2-1	-	many	CASSQEGGSYNEQFF	TGCGCCAGCAGCCAAGAGGGGGGCTCCTACAATGAGCAGTTCTTC
TRBV11-2	TRBJ2-6	-	many	CASSHPLKTGANVLTF	TGTGCCAGCAGCCATCCCCTCAAGACGGGGGCCAACGTCCTGACTTTC
TRBV12-3/TRBV12-4	TRBJ2-5	TRBD2	many	CASSRLAGGQETQYF	TGTGCCAGCAGCCGACTAGCGGGAGGACAAGAGACCCAGTACTTC
TRBV6-5	TRBJ1-2	-	-	CASSHSRGAPNYGYTF	TGTGCCAGCAGTCACTCGCGGGGGGCGCCTAACTATGGCTACACCTTC
TRBV6-1	TRBJ2-7	TRBD2	many	CASSDDLAGPYEQYF	TGTGCCAGCAGTGATGATCTAGCGGGACCCTACGAGCAGTACTTC
TRBV20-1	TRBJ2-1	TRBD2	many	CSARDLAGGPFEQFF	TGCAGTGCTAGAGACCTAGCGGGAGGGCCTTTTGAGCAGTTCTTC
TRBV7-3	TRBJ1-6	TRBD1	-	CASSARTGYNSPLHF	TGTGCCAGCAGCGCCCGGACAGGGTATAATTCACCCCTCCACTTT
TRBV3-1	TRBJ2-2	-	-	CASSHSSRHTGELFF	TGTGCCAGCAGCCATTCATCCAGACACACCGGGGAGCTGTTTTTT
TRBV18	TRBJ1-1	-	-	CASSPPSNSRGEAFF	TGTGCCAGCTCACCACCGAGTAACAGCCGGGGGGAAGCTTTCTTT
TRBV10-3	TRBJ2-2	-	-	CAISESWSGRTGELVF	TGTGCCATCAGCGAGTCGTGGTCAGGTCGTACCGGGGAGCTGGTTTTT
TRBV15	TRBJ2-2	TRBD1	-	CATDGTGGTGELFF	TGTGCCACCGACGGGACAGGAGGTACCGGGGAGCTGTTTTTT
TRBV27	TRBJ2-7	-	-	CASRRGTQTYEQYF	TGTGCCAGCCGCCGCGGGACGCAAACCTACGAGCAGTACTTC
TRBV2	TRBJ1-2	TRBD1	many	CASSPTGYPYGYTF	TGTGCCAGCAGTCCGACAGGGTACCCCTATGGCTACACCTTC
TRBV29-1	TRBJ1-2	-	many	CSVEDRAGYTF	TGCAGCGTTGAAGATCGGGCTGGCTACACCTTC
TRBV6-5	TRBJ1-2	-	many	CASSPRGYGYTF	TGTGCCAGCAGCCCTCGGGGCTATGGCTACACCTTC
TRBV5-8	TRBJ2-6	TRBD2	many	CASSSWTSGRTGANVLTF	TGTGCCAGCAGCTCCTGGACTAGCGGGAGGACTGGGGCCAACGTCCTGACTTTC
TRBV29-1	TRBJ1-2	TRBD1	many	CSVVRGQGNYGYTF	TGCAGCGTTGTGCGGGGACAGGGGAACTATGGCTACACCTTC
TRBV11-3	TRBJ2-1	-	few	CASSQRTQGSYNEQFF	TGTGCCAGCAGCCAAAGGACTCAGGGCTCCTACAATGAGCAGTTCTTC
TRBV18	TRBJ2-1	TRBD2	-	CASSRLAGDYNEQFF	TGTGCCAGCTCAAGACTAGCGGGAGATTACAATGAGCAGTTCTTC
TRBV19	TRBJ2-3	-	many	CASSMMGTDTQYF	TGTGCCAGTAGTATGATGGGCACAGATACGCAGTATTTT
TRBV3-1	TRBJ1-4	-	many	CASSQEVGFEKLFF	TGTGCCAGCAGCCAAGAAGTAGGTTTTGAAAAACTGTTTTTT
TRBV7-9	TRBJ2-1	-	many	CASRKGPGVYNEQFF	TGTGCCAGCAGAAAAGGGCCAGGGGTCTACAATGAGCAGTTCTTC
TRBV4-1	TRBJ1-4	-	many	CASSQEEAGLREKLFF	TGCGCCAGCAGCCAAGAGGAGGCGGGGTTAAGAGAAAAACTGTTTTTT
TRBV4-1	TRBJ1-5	-	many	CASSLEEGLGQPQHF	TGCGCCAGCAGCCTAGAGGAGGGGTTGGGGCAGCCCCAGCATTTT
TRBV7-3	TRBJ2-1	TRBD2	many	CASSSGRGNEQFF	TGTGCCAGCAGTAGCGGGCGGGGAAATGAGCAGTTCTTC
TRBV28	TRBJ2-2	-	few	CASSPDPRATGELFF	TGTGCCAGCAGTCCCGACCCCAGGGCCACCGGGGAGCTGTTTTTT
TRBV20-1	TRBJ2-1	-	few	CSASFGQLSSYNEQFF	TGCAGTGCTAGTTTTGGACAGTTAAGCTCCTACAATGAGCAGTTCTTC
TRBV20-1	TRBJ1-2	TRBD1	-	CSASLTGGRYGYTF	TGCAGTGCTAGCTTAACAGGGGGCCGCTATGGCTACACCTTC
TRBV4-3	TRBJ2-2	-	many	CASSHRTGELFF	TGCGCCAGCAGCCACAGGACCGGGGAGCTGTTTTTT
TRBV20-1	TRBJ2-7	-	many	CSAKGISYEQYF	TGCAGTGCTAAGGGCATCTCCTACGAGCAGTACTTC
TRBV12-3/TRBV12-4	TRBJ2-1	TRBD1	many	CASSFGRGPSFF	TGTGCCAGCAGTTTTGGCAGGGGGCCGTCGTTCTTC
TRBV7-9	TRBJ2-3	TRBD1	many	CASSLGDRVLADTQYF	TGTGCCAGCAGCTTAGGGGACAGGGTTTTGGCAGATACGCAGTATTTT
TRBV19	TRBJ2-1	-	many	CASTYGSSYNEQFF	TGTGCCAGTACTTATGGGTCTTCCTACAATGAGCAGTTCTTC
TRBV10-3	TRBJ1-2	-	-	CAISESTGSGQSCGYTF	TGTGCCATCAGTGAGTCGACGGGTTCAGGACAGTCGTGTGGCTACACCTTC
TRBV12-3/TRBV12-4	TRBJ2-3	TRBD2	many	CASSFPSGSNGDTQYF	TGTGCCAGCAGTTTCCCTAGCGGGAGCAATGGAGATACGCAGTATTTT
TRBV19	TRBJ1-4	-	many	CAVATTTNEKLFF	TGTGCCGTGGCCACAACAACTAATGAAAAACTGTTTTTT
TRBV7-2	TRBJ2-5	-	many	CASSLARGLRETQYF	TGTGCCAGCAGCTTAGCTCGGGGGCTAAGAGAGACCCAGTACTTC
TRBV20-1	TRBJ2-1	-	many	CSASPPTVAGEQFF	TGCAGTGCTAGCCCCCCGACAGTGGCAGGTGAGCAGTTCTTC
TRBV6-2/TRBV6-3	TRBJ2-7	-	few	CASSSSWDGLRYF	TGTGCCAGCAGTTCATCCTGGGACGGGCTCCGGTACTTC
TRBV29-1	TRBJ1-1	-	-	CSVKQGADTEAFF	TGCAGCGTTAAACAGGGAGCCGACACTGAAGCTTTCTTT
TRBV3-1	TRBJ2-2	-	many	CASSPPLGTGELFF	TGTGCCAGCAGCCCCCCCCTTGGCACCGGGGAGCTGTTTTTT
TRBV12-3/TRBV12-4	TRBJ2-5	-	few	CASTDRGYLETQYF	TGTGCCAGCACCGATCGGGGCTACCTAGAGACCCAGTACTTC
TRBV2	TRBJ2-6	-	-	CASSETSGANVLTF	TGTGCCAGCAGTGAGACTAGTGGGGCCAACGTCCTGACTTTC
TRBV11-2	TRBJ1-2	TRBD1	many	CASSRQGGYTF	TGTGCCAGCAGCCGACAGGGCGGCTACACCTTC
TRBV5-1	TRBJ2-5	-	many	CASSLEGSRWETQYF	TGCGCCAGCAGCTTAGAAGGTAGTAGGTGGGAGACCCAGTACTTC
TRBV20-1	TRBJ1-1	-	-	CSARDGGGARKAFF	TGCAGTGCTAGAGATGGGGGGGGAGCTAGGAAGGCTTTCTTT